This note documents a single TCR beta chain sequence. At collection, donors were nominally healthy, but unrecorded immune exposures were probable. This entry is derived from a study of cytomegalovirus exposure and HLA in healthy donors. PCR primers comprised 60 Vbeta and 13 Jbeta primers. Assay used: immunoSEQ multiplex PCR; TCRdb lists only in-frame clones, some missing. The sample holds fewer than 150,000 clones, roughly three quarters seen once. The germline gives CDR1 KGHSH, CDR2 LQKENI. This CDR3 region has 16 residues. V was pared by 2 bases and J by 1 base, with 12 bases between. This chain connects TRBV18 to TRBJ1-3, with D unclear. The sequenced material came from PBMCs. The sequence came from a man aged 18 to 29 in good health and CMV-seronegative. The CDR3 DNA is TGTGCCAGCTCACCAACGAGCTATGCGTCTGGAAACACCATATATTTT. This sequence encodes CASSPTSYASGNTIYF.